These 21 T cell receptor beta chains were sequenced from one sample in a study of blood T cell repertoires in COVID-19 (dated by TCRdb to 2018 to 2020). The method was the immunoSEQ multiplex PCR assay. Drawn from immuneACCESS, this table holds only the in-frame rearrangements with V and J called that TCRdb kept. Clones are partly lost; checked studies trace under half to an unresolved V gene and leave the rest unexplained. The sample yields 250,000 to 300,000 clones; approximately 89% were counted once. The ten top clones hold approximately 13% of the sample. The specimen was peripheral blood. These receptors came from a woman aged 60 to 75 with acute or convalescent COVID-19.

The chain is built from TRBV3-1 (or the pseudogene TRBV3-2) and TRBJ1-5; 9 nucleotides match TRBD1. Unmatched junction bases numbered 11, after V lost 5 bases and J lost 3 bases. The germline V gene encodes CDR1 LGHDT and CDR2 YNNKEL (reference sequence). CDR3 length: 17 amino acids. CDR3 sequence reads: CASSIEVGQGSNQPQHF. DNA for the CDR3: TGTGCCAGCAGCATTGAGGTGGGACAGGGATCCAATCAGCCCCAGCATTTT.

This chain connects TRBV7-8 to TRBJ2-7; weak D call: TRBD1 (6 bases). The CDR3 extends over 12 amino acids. V lost 5 bases and J lost 3, with 8 bases in between. Germline loops: CDR1 SGHVS, CDR2 FQNEAQ. The CDR3 bases are TGTGCCAGCAGCCTACAGGGCTACGAGCAGTACTTC. Its translation: CASSLQGYEQYF.

The chain carries TRBV7-2 and TRBJ2-2, with 11 bases fitting TRBD1. Unmatched junction bases numbered 4, after V lost 3 bases and J lost 7 bases. CDR1 is SGHTA, CDR2 FQGNSA, per germline. This CDR3 is built from 15 residues. In nucleotides, the CDR3 is TGTGCCAGCAGCTTGGACAGGGGGCAAATCGGGGAGCTGTTTTTT. Translating it yields CASSLDRGQIGELFF.

The chain combines TRBV19 with TRBJ2-5; no reliable D call. Germline loops: CDR1 LNHDA, CDR2 SQIVND (reference sequence). V was shortened by 5 bases and J by 1 base, with 8 bases between the two germline ends. CDR3 length: 13 residues. As DNA, the CDR3 is TGTGCCAGTAGTCCCGGTATCCAAGAGACCCAGTACTTC. Translating it yields CASSPGIQETQYF. Using reference TRBV19 and TRBJ2-5 for the parts outside the CDR3, the full variable domain is DGGITQSPKYLFRKEGQNVTLSCEQNLNHDAMYWYRQDPGQGLRLIYYSQIVNDFQKGDIAEGYSVSREKKESFPLTVTSAQKNPTAFYLCASSPGIQETQYFGPGTRLLVL.

The rearrangement links TRBV18 to TRBJ1-5; D perhaps matches TRBD1 (5 bases). CDR3 length equals 16 residues. The germline V and J ends were trimmed by 1 base and 6 bases, with 16 bases remaining between them. Germline lookup yields CDR1 KGHSH and CDR2 LQKENI. CDR3 in DNA: TGTGCCAGCTCACCACGCAGCAATCAGGGAATTCAGCCCCAGCATTTT. Protein product: CASSPRSNQGIQPQHF.

The chain is built from TRBV7-9 and TRBJ2-1, with 14 bases identical to TRBD2. The CDR3 is 16 residues long. V lost 4 bases and J lost 7; bases outside the gene matches: 6. Germline V lookup: CDR1 SEHNR, CDR2 FQNEAQ (reference sequence). CDR3 nucleotide sequence: TGTGCCAGCAGCTCAGTGACTAGCGGGAGGGCTAATGAGCAGTTCTTC. Its translation: CASSSVTSGRANEQFF.

V gene TRBV7-9 combines with J gene TRBJ2-2, with D possibly being TRBD2 (5 bases). The V end lost 0 bases, the J end lost 5 bases, and 7 bases lay between the germline ends. The CDR3 covers 14 residues. Per germline, CDR1 SEHNR and CDR2 FQNEAQ (reference sequence). CDR3 amino acids: CASSLAGATGELFF. The CDR3 DNA reads as TGTGCCAGCAGCTTAGCGGGAGCGACCGGGGAGCTGTTTTTT.

The J gene is TRBJ1-1, the V gene TRBV5-6, with 8 bases matching TRBD1. CDR3 size: 13 residues. Trimming removed 4 bases from V and 7 bases from J; junction bases left unmatched: 6. CDR1 SGHDT and CDR2 YYEEEE come from the germline V gene. CDR3 DNA sequence: TGTGCCAGCAGCGGGGACAGGCAAGATGAAGCTTTCTTT. It encodes CASSGDRQDEAFF. The complete variable domain, with remaining parts taken from reference TRBV5-6 and TRBJ1-1, reads DAGVTQSPTHLIKTRGQQVTLRCSPKSGHDTVSWYQQALGQGPQFIFQYYEEEERQRGNFPDRFSGHQFPNYSSELNVNALLLGDSALYLCASSGDRQDEAFFGQGTRLTVV.

V is TRBV24-1 and J is TRBJ1-5; 8 nucleotides agree with TRBD1. This CDR3 contains 13 residues. Germline V lookup: CDR1 KGHDR, CDR2 SFDVKD. Trimming at V came to 7 bases and at J to 6 bases, leaving 4 bases not matched to a gene. For the CDR3, the DNA is TGTGCCACCAGCGACAGGGGCTCTCAGCCCCAGCATTTT. Its translation: CATSDRGSQPQHF.

The rearrangement joins TRBV9 to TRBJ2-7, with D possibly matching TRBD1 (6 bases). Trimming shortened V by 4 bases and J by 3 bases, and 14 bases separated the two germline ends. Germline CDR1 SGDLS, CDR2 YYNGEE. The CDR3 is 14 residues long. The CDR3 DNA reads TGTGCCAGCAGCCGAGCAGGGGAATTCTACGAGCAGTACTTC. Translated, it gives CASSRAGEFYEQYF.

The chain carries TRBV30 and TRBJ1-3; D remains unclear. V lost 3 bases to trimming and J lost 2 bases, with 14 bases between them. The CDR3 totals 15 residues. Germline V gene lookup returns CDR1 GTSNPN and CDR2 SVGIG (reference sequence). The CDR3 sequence: CAWSGGPGTGNTIYF. For the CDR3, the DNA is TGTGCCTGGAGCGGCGGGCCCGGAACTGGAAACACCATATATTTT.

The V and J genes are TRBV4-1 and TRBJ1-5; a weak D match, TRBD1 (5 bases). The CDR3 extends over 16 amino acids. Germline CDR1 MGHRA, CDR2 YSYEKL. With 0 bases removed from V and 5 bases from J, the gap between germline ends came to 14 bases. CDR3 nucleotides: TGCGCCAGCAGCCAAGAAAGAGGGAGGGGCGATCAGCCCCAGCATTTT. Translating it yields CASSQERGRGDQPQHF.

V is TRBV6-5 and J is TRBJ1-1; no firm D call. Trimming stripped 4 bases from V and 2 bases from J, with 14 bases between. The CDR3 spans 15 residues. The germline V gene encodes CDR1 MNHEY and CDR2 SVGAGI. CDR3 in amino acids: CASSSTGGPNTEAFF. The CDR3 bases are TGTGCCAGCAGTTCGACCGGCGGCCCCAACACTGAAGCTTTCTTT.

The chain joins TRBV7-9 to TRBJ2-5; a weak D match, TRBD2 (5 bases). The CDR3 has 14 residues. V was shortened by 5 bases and J by 5 bases, with 15 bases between the two germline ends. CDR1 is SEHNR, CDR2 FQNEAQ, per germline (reference sequence). As DNA, the CDR3 is TGTGCCAGCAGCCCGAGGGCCGAACGTGAGACCCAGTACTTC. It codes for CASSPRAERETQYF.

This rearrangement joins TRBV19 to TRBJ1-5; TRBD1 matches 9 bases. Per the germline V gene, CDR1 is LNHDA and CDR2 is SQIVND (reference sequence). V was pared by 4 bases and J by 4 bases, with 5 bases of the junction left unmatched. The CDR3 has 15 residues. Here the CDR3 DNA reads TGTGCCAGTAGTACCGGACAGGGGCAGAATCAGCCCCAGCATTTT. It specifies CASSTGQGQNQPQHF.

This clone has just one count. The chain joins TRBV11-2 to TRBJ2-1; TRBD2 matches 12 bases. The CDR3 sequence is 16 residues long. Per germline, CDR1 SGHAT and CDR2 FQNNGV. V was clipped by 4 bases and J by 3 bases; unmatched bases: 4. CDR3 protein: CASSYLAGGIYNEQFF. The CDR3 coding sequence is TGTGCCAGCAGCTACCTAGCGGGGGGGATCTACAATGAGCAGTTCTTC.

This chain connects TRBV21-1 to TRBJ2-2; the table's D gene call, TRBD2, was not cross checked with the DNA. TRBV21-1 is flagged as a pseudogene. The length of the CDR3 is 15 residues. The CDR3 DNA sequence: TGTGCCAGCAGCCCAACTGGGGGAGGCACCGGGGAGCTGTTTTTT. Its translation: CASSPTGGGTGELFF.

The chain joins TRBV6-5 to TRBJ1-1; no definite D call. V was pared by 10 bases and J by 0 bases, with 12 bases between. Germline values: CDR1 MNHEY, CDR2 SVGAGI. This CDR3 is built from 13 residues. Here the CDR3 DNA reads TGTGCCACCCCGGACTTTTTGAACACTGAAGCTTTCTTT. Translated: CATPDFLNTEAFF.

Written as DNA, the CDR3 is TGTGCCAGCAGCTTGGCCCGGGACAGGGCGATAGATACGCAGTATTTT. Its protein is CASSLARDRAIDTQYF. V usage is TRBV5-6 and J usage is TRBJ2-3; 9 nucleotides agree with TRBD1. Germline V gene sequence: CDR1 SGHDT, CDR2 YYEEEE. The CDR3 consists of 16 residues. J gave up 5 bases and V 0 bases, and 7 bases lay outside the gene matches.

The chain uses TRBV24-1 and TRBJ1-6, with a weak D call TRBD1 (6 bases). Germline values: CDR1 KGHDR, CDR2 SFDVKD. This CDR3 comprises 15 residues. Trimming cost V 2 bases and J 3 bases, with 7 bases left between them. The CDR3 nucleotides read TGTGCCACCAGTGATTCGGGACACTATAATTCACCCCTCCACTTT. Translation gives CATSDSGHYNSPLHF.

This CDR3 is CASSPGQVHYGYTF. The CDR3 DNA reads TGTGCCAGCAGTCCAGGACAGGTTCACTATGGCTACACCTTC. The J gene is TRBJ1-2, the V gene TRBV27; 7 nucleotides align to TRBD1. CDR3 length equals 14 residues. The trim removed 5 bases at V and 3 bases at J, leaving 6 bases unmatched. Germline V gene data show CDR1 as MNHEY and CDR2 as SMNVEV (reference sequence).